This is a list of T cell receptor beta chains from one sample in a study of CD8 T cells in ankylosing spondylitis. From the 5' RACE reads, TCRdb called clonotypes with MiXCR, one entry per CDR3 protein. The table lists 250,000 to 400,000 distinct CDR3 sequences, under 14% of them singletons, with more than 7% in the top ten. Specimen: blood, either unsorted or a sorted T cell fraction (not recorded which). These receptors all come from a female donor with ankylosing spondylitis or in good health (not recorded which). CDR3s include the opening cysteine and the closing phenylalanine or tryptophan. D genes are given only for firm matches. Clone size is stated in some rows and not others, as once, few, many or a class when expanded.

v_gene: TRBV18
j_gene: TRBJ2-2
d_gene: NA
abundance: few
CDR3aa: CASSPPRANGGELFF
CDR3nt: TGTGCCAGCTCACCACCGAGGGCAAACGGCGGGGAGCTGTTTTTT

v_gene: TRBV20-1
j_gene: TRBJ1-5
d_gene: NA
abundance: NA
CDR3aa: CSARKTTNQPQHF
CDR3nt: TGCAGTGCTAGAAAGACAACTAATCAGCCCCAGCATTTT

v_gene: TRBV28
j_gene: TRBJ1-3
d_gene: NA
abundance: many
CDR3aa: CASSSVGVEVDIYF
CDR3nt: TGTGCCAGCAGTTCCGTCGGGGTTGAGGTTGACATATATTTT

v_gene: TRBV7-8
j_gene: TRBJ1-1
d_gene: NA
abundance: NA
CDR3aa: CASSLEARGSAFF
CDR3nt: TGTGCCAGCAGCTTAGAGGCCAGGGGCTCAGCTTTCTTT

v_gene: TRBV7-2
j_gene: TRBJ2-1
d_gene: TRBD1
abundance: many
CDR3aa: CASSQRGRYNEQFF
CDR3nt: TGTGCCAGCAGCCAGAGGGGGCGATACAATGAGCAGTTCTTC

v_gene: TRBV6-6
j_gene: TRBJ1-5
d_gene: NA
abundance: NA
CDR3aa: CASRDLTNQPQHF
CDR3nt: TGTGCCAGCAGAGACCTAACTAATCAGCCCCAGCATTTT

v_gene: TRBV18
j_gene: TRBJ2-7
d_gene: NA
abundance: many
CDR3aa: CASSLGRGPYEQYF
CDR3nt: TGTGCCAGCTCACTGGGACGCGGACCCTACGAGCAGTACTTC

v_gene: TRBV7-9
j_gene: TRBJ1-1
d_gene: NA
abundance: NA
CDR3aa: CASSLVARSTEAFF
CDR3nt: TGTGCCAGCAGCTTAGTTGCAAGGAGCACTGAAGCTTTCTTT

v_gene: TRBV20-1
j_gene: TRBJ2-5
d_gene: NA
abundance: many
CDR3aa: CSARFFGRVRETQYF
CDR3nt: NA

v_gene: TRBV29-1
j_gene: TRBJ2-7
d_gene: NA
abundance: many
CDR3aa: CSVESRLESSYEQYF
CDR3nt: TGCAGCGTTGAATCCCGACTAGAAAGCTCCTACGAGCAGTACTTC

v_gene: TRBV10-3
j_gene: TRBJ1-2
d_gene: TRBD1
abundance: many
CDR3aa: CAISEYDRGSRGYTF
CDR3nt: TGTGCCATCAGTGAATATGACAGGGGAAGCCGCGGCTACACCTTC

v_gene: TRBV5-1
j_gene: TRBJ1-1
d_gene: NA
abundance: NA
CDR3aa: CASSLGGDNTEAFF
CDR3nt: TGCGCCAGCAGCTTGGGGGGGGATAACACTGAAGCTTTCTTT

v_gene: TRBV5-1
j_gene: TRBJ1-2
d_gene: NA
abundance: NA
CDR3aa: CASSPMIAGDRYGYTF
CDR3nt: TGCGCCAGCAGCCCGATGATAGCAGGGGATCGCTATGGCTACACCTTC

v_gene: TRBV7-2
j_gene: TRBJ2-5
d_gene: TRBD2
abundance: few
CDR3aa: CASSWGGQETQYF
CDR3nt: TGTGCCAGCAGCTGGGGGGGTCAAGAGACCCAGTACTTC

v_gene: TRBV20-1
j_gene: TRBJ2-1
d_gene: TRBD2
abundance: many
CDR3aa: CSEGTSGTYEQFF
CDR3nt: TGCAGCGAGGGGACTAGCGGGACTTATGAGCAGTTCTTC

v_gene: TRBV7-9
j_gene: TRBJ1-5
d_gene: NA
abundance: many
CDR3aa: CASSLVNQPQHF
CDR3nt: TGTGCCAGCAGCTTAGTCAATCAGCCCCAGCATTTT

v_gene: TRBV10-3
j_gene: TRBJ1-1
d_gene: NA
abundance: many
CDR3aa: CAIRNSLQGTEAFF
CDR3nt: TGTGCCATCAGGAACTCCTTACAGGGAACTGAAGCTTTCTTT

v_gene: TRBV6-2/TRBV6-3
j_gene: TRBJ1-5
d_gene: NA
abundance: NA
CDR3aa: CASRPDFTGNQPQHF
CDR3nt: TGTGCCAGCAGGCCAGACTTTACCGGCAATCAGCCCCAGCATTTT

v_gene: TRBV12-3/TRBV12-4
j_gene: TRBJ1-1
d_gene: TRBD1
abundance: many
CDR3aa: CASSFQTRQGGTEAFF
CDR3nt: TGTGCCAGCAGTTTTCAAACCCGACAGGGTGGCACTGAAGCTTTCTTT

v_gene: TRBV6-2/TRBV6-3
j_gene: TRBJ2-2
d_gene: NA
abundance: many
CDR3aa: CASSYSWRELFF
CDR3nt: TGTGCCAGCAGTTACAGTTGGCGGGAGCTGTTTTTT

v_gene: TRBV20-1
j_gene: TRBJ1-1
d_gene: NA
abundance: many
CDR3aa: CSARPGALTEAFF
CDR3nt: TGCAGTGCTAGACCAGGGGCCCTCACTGAAGCTTTCTTT

v_gene: TRBV7-6
j_gene: TRBJ2-2
d_gene: TRBD2
abundance: many
CDR3aa: CASSGLAGNTGELFF
CDR3nt: TGTGCCAGCAGCGGACTAGCTGGGAACACCGGGGAGCTGTTTTTT

v_gene: TRBV5-1
j_gene: TRBJ1-1
d_gene: NA
abundance: NA
CDR3aa: CASSSGRPGAFF
CDR3nt: TGCGCCAGCAGCTCGGGACGGCCTGGGGCGTTCTTT

v_gene: TRBV20-1
j_gene: TRBJ2-7
d_gene: NA
abundance: many
CDR3aa: CSANAGSYEQYF
CDR3nt: TGCAGTGCTAACGCGGGCTCCTACGAGCAGTACTTC

v_gene: TRBV11-2
j_gene: TRBJ2-1
d_gene: NA
abundance: NA
CDR3aa: CASRTMGWQGGYNEQFF
CDR3nt: TGTGCCAGCAGGACCATGGGGTGGCAGGGGGGCTACAATGAGCAGTTCTTC

v_gene: TRBV10-3
j_gene: TRBJ2-7
d_gene: TRBD1
abundance: many
CDR3aa: CAIREDSDRVTYEQYF
CDR3nt: TGTGCCATCAGAGAGGATTCGGACAGGGTCACCTACGAGCAGTACTTC

v_gene: TRBV28
j_gene: TRBJ1-1
d_gene: TRBD1
abundance: many
CDR3aa: CASSFTGVNTEAFF
CDR3nt: TGTGCCAGCAGTTTCACAGGGGTGAACACTGAAGCTTTCTTT

v_gene: TRBV5-1
j_gene: TRBJ1-1
d_gene: TRBD1
abundance: NA
CDR3aa: CASSWQGASAQAFF
CDR3nt: TGCGCCAGCAGCTGGCAGGGGGCGAGCGCCCAAGCTTTCTTT

v_gene: TRBV5-1
j_gene: TRBJ2-3
d_gene: TRBD2
abundance: many
CDR3aa: CASSLASGGTDTQYF
CDR3nt: TGCGCCAGCAGCTTGGCTAGCGGGGGCACAGATACGCAGTATTTT

v_gene: TRBV5-6
j_gene: TRBJ2-7
d_gene: NA
abundance: many
CDR3aa: CASRPRRSYEQYF
CDR3nt: TGTGCCAGCAGACCGAGACGGTCCTACGAGCAGTACTTC

v_gene: TRBV12-3/TRBV12-4
j_gene: TRBJ2-1
d_gene: TRBD2
abundance: many
CDR3aa: CASSLRGTRPYNEQFF
CDR3nt: TGTGCCAGCAGTTTACGTGGGACTAGACCCTACAATGAGCAGTTCTTC

v_gene: TRBV30
j_gene: TRBJ2-3
d_gene: NA
abundance: many
CDR3aa: CAWSVLGGMYF
CDR3nt: TGTGCCTGGAGTGTCCTAGGAGGGATGTATTTT

v_gene: TRBV4-2
j_gene: TRBJ2-7
d_gene: NA
abundance: NA
CDR3aa: CASSPGLPPEYF
CDR3nt: TGTGCCAGCAGCCCTGGCCTCCCACCCGAGTACTTC

v_gene: TRBV6-1
j_gene: TRBJ2-7
d_gene: TRBD1
abundance: many
CDR3aa: CASSLGTVMDEQYF
CDR3nt: TGTGCCAGCAGTCTCGGGACAGTTATGGACGAGCAGTACTTC

v_gene: TRBV20-1
j_gene: TRBJ1-6
d_gene: TRBD1
abundance: many
CDR3aa: CSARGTGGNNSPLHF
CDR3nt: TGCAGTGCTAGGGGGACAGGGGGAAATAATTCACCCCTCCACTTT

v_gene: TRBV11-2
j_gene: TRBJ1-4
d_gene: NA
abundance: few
CDR3aa: CASSFSPPEKLFF
CDR3nt: TGTGCCAGCAGCTTCTCCCCCCCGGAAAAACTGTTTTTT

v_gene: TRBV30
j_gene: TRBJ1-1
d_gene: TRBD1
abundance: few
CDR3aa: CAWATGVNEAFF
CDR3nt: TGTGCCTGGGCGACAGGGGTTAATGAAGCTTTCTTT

v_gene: TRBV18
j_gene: TRBJ2-1
d_gene: NA
abundance: NA
CDR3aa: CASSPIRDNNEQFF
CDR3nt: TGTGCCAGCTCACCAATCCGGGACAACAATGAGCAGTTCTTC

v_gene: TRBV11-2
j_gene: TRBJ2-5
d_gene: TRBD2
abundance: NA
CDR3aa: CASRTLAGGIQETQYF
CDR3nt: TGTGCCAGCAGGACCCTAGCGGGGGGGATCCAAGAGACCCAGTACTTC

v_gene: TRBV20-1
j_gene: TRBJ2-7
d_gene: NA
abundance: few
CDR3aa: CSAQEGQAKVEQYF
CDR3nt: TGCAGTGCTCAAGAGGGGCAGGCAAAGGTCGAGCAGTACTTC

v_gene: TRBV5-1
j_gene: TRBJ1-2
d_gene: NA
abundance: many
CDR3aa: CASSSGSTGIYGYTF
CDR3nt: TGCGCCAGCAGCTCTGGCTCGACAGGAATTTACGGCTACACCTTC

v_gene: TRBV28
j_gene: TRBJ1-1
d_gene: NA
abundance: many
CDR3aa: CASSFGGGGAFF
CDR3nt: TGTGCCAGCAGTTTCGGTGGTGGGGGAGCTTTCTTT

v_gene: TRBV7-2
j_gene: TRBJ1-3
d_gene: NA
abundance: many
CDR3aa: CASSLRDPRVSGNTIYF
CDR3nt: TGTGCCAGCAGCTTACGAGACCCTCGGGTCTCTGGAAACACCATATATTTT

v_gene: TRBV19
j_gene: TRBJ2-3
d_gene: TRBD2
abundance: few
CDR3aa: CASSRAGGPQADTQYF
CDR3nt: TGTGCCAGTAGCAGAGCGGGGGGGCCTCAGGCAGATACGCAGTATTTT

v_gene: TRBV4-3
j_gene: TRBJ2-2
d_gene: NA
abundance: once
CDR3aa: CASSQVRGGATGELFF
CDR3nt: TGCGCCAGCAGCCAGGTTAGGGGAGGAGCTACCGGGGAGCTGTTTTTT

v_gene: TRBV20-1
j_gene: TRBJ2-2
d_gene: NA
abundance: many
CDR3aa: CSARNPRDGNTGELFF
CDR3nt: TGCAGTGCTAGGAACCCCCGGGACGGGAACACCGGGGAGCTGTTTTTT

v_gene: TRBV7-3
j_gene: TRBJ2-3
d_gene: NA
abundance: few
CDR3aa: CASSLMGGAVADTQYF
CDR3nt: TGTGCCAGCAGCTTAATGGGTGGGGCGGTAGCAGATACGCAGTATTTT

v_gene: TRBV5-1
j_gene: TRBJ2-1
d_gene: TRBD1
abundance: many
CDR3aa: CASSRGTVYNEQFF
CDR3nt: TGCGCCAGCAGTAGAGGGACAGTCTACAATGAGCAGTTCTTC

v_gene: TRBV20-1
j_gene: TRBJ2-7
d_gene: TRBD2
abundance: many
CDR3aa: CSATPILGQSSGSFDEQYF
CDR3nt: TGCAGTGCTACCCCGATACTAGGACAGTCTAGCGGGAGCTTCGACGAGCAGTACTTC

v_gene: TRBV7-2
j_gene: TRBJ1-6
d_gene: TRBD1
abundance: many
CDR3aa: CASSFGTGSPLHF
CDR3nt: TGTGCCAGCAGCTTCGGGACAGGGTCACCCCTCCACTTT